These 18 T cell receptor beta chains share one sample of origin, sequenced in a study of post-analysis software for immune sequencing data. Each TCR beta cDNA library carried unique molecular identifiers. TCRdb reanalysed the PCR reads using MiXCR and keeps one entry per CDR3 protein. The sample carries about 380,000 distinct CDR3 sequences, roughly 36% recorded once. These receptors have no known antigen. Overall study results and limits: Comparison of patients with controls showed roughly five TRBV segments more frequent in patients, TRBV5-6, TRBV5-1 and TRBV20-1 among them.

What was sequenced was blood. These receptors were collected from a girl between 10 and 17 years old with multiple sclerosis.

The chain couples TRBV6-5 to TRBJ2-7; TRBD1 aligns across 11 bases. The CDR3 totals 15 residues. From germline, CDR1 is MNHEY and CDR2 SVGAGI. V shed 6 bases, J shed 4 bases, and the junction held 8 bases outside the gene matches. The chain's CDR3 is CASRDGTGGPYEQYF. The CDR3 DNA follows: TGTGCCAGCAGGGACGGGACAGGGGGTCCTTACGAGCAGTACTTC.

V is TRBV2 and J is TRBJ2-5; D is undetermined. Deletions cut 2 bases from V and 2 bases from J, with 12 bases between. This CDR3 is 15 amino acids long. CDR1 is SNHLY, CDR2 FYNNEI, per germline. CDR3 sequence: CASSEIRAPQETQYF. The CDR3 region has the DNA TGTGCCAGCAGTGAAATCCGGGCCCCTCAAGAGACCCAGTACTTC.

CDR3 DNA: TGTGCCAGCAGCCCTTTAGAGCCTCAGGGGCGGAAAGCTTTCTTT. Translation: CASSPLEPQGRKAFF. This chain uses TRBV7-9 with TRBJ1-1, with D tentatively TRBD1 (6 bases). Germline CDR1 SEHNR, CDR2 FQNEAQ (reference sequence). CDR3 length: 15 residues. Trimming removed 5 bases from V and 9 bases from J, with 22 bases in between.

In this sample, this clonotype turned up a few times. The chain is built from TRBV5-1 and TRBJ2-7; tentatively, D is TRBD1 (6 bases). V shed 5 bases and J shed 4 bases, with 13 bases lying between them. Germline V gene sequence: CDR1 SGHRS, CDR2 YFSETQ. This CDR3 comprises 13 residues. CDR3 amino acids: CASRTGTRYEQYF. Written as DNA, the CDR3 is TGCGCCAGCAGAACAGGGACAAGGTACGAGCAGTACTTC.

The table lists this clonotype with a few counts. Germline and junction disagree at one end, which may indicate a read error. This chain joins TRBV12-3 or TRBV12-4 and TRBJ2-2; possibly TRBD1 for D (6 bases). The CDR3 is made up of 14 amino acids. CDR3: CASRPITGTGERFF. In DNA form, the CDR3 reads TGTGCCAGCAGACCTATTACAGGGACCGGGGAGCGGTTTTTT.

The chain couples TRBV6-1 to TRBJ2-1, with a weak D call TRBD1 (5 bases). Trimming removed 0 bases at V and 2 bases at J, with 8 bases between. Germline V gene sequence: CDR1 MNHNS, CDR2 SASEGT. This CDR3 has 15 residues. The CDR3 reads CASSEARQTYNEQFF. In DNA, the CDR3 is TGTGCCAGCAGTGAAGCGAGACAGACCTACAATGAGCAGTTCTTC.

This clonotype appeared a few times. This chain uses TRBV13 with TRBJ2-7, with 12 nucleotides matching TRBD2. CDR1 is PRHDT, CDR2 FYEKMQ, per germline (reference sequence). This CDR3 spans 16 amino acids. V shed 5 bases, J shed 4 bases, and the junction held 9 bases outside the gene matches. The CDR3 coding sequence is TGTGCCAGCAGCCGGGGGCCTAGCGGGGGGGGATACGAGCAGTACTTC. As protein: CASSRGPSGGGYEQYF.

The chain uses TRBV3-1 and TRBJ2-5; D perhaps matches TRBD2 (6 bases). With 2 bases removed from V and 2 bases from J, the gap between germline ends came to 6 bases. CDR1 is LGHDT, CDR2 YNNKEL, per germline (reference sequence). The CDR3 extends over 13 amino acids. CDR3 sequence reads: CASSQRGQETQYF. The CDR3 DNA is TGTGCCAGCAGCCAACGGGGGCAAGAGACCCAGTACTTC.

This clonotype occurred a few times. This CDR3 is CAWSTGGAHEQYF. The CDR3 DNA sequence: TGTGCCTGGTCTACAGGGGGGGCCCACGAGCAGTACTTC. This chain links TRBV30 with TRBJ2-7; a weak D match, TRBD1 (8 bases). The V end lost 5 bases, the J end lost 5 bases, and 16 bases lay between the germline ends. This CDR3 spans 13 amino acids. The germline gives CDR1 GTSNPN, CDR2 SVGIG (reference sequence).

The chain employs TRBV20-1 and TRBJ1-1; 8 positions agree with TRBD1. Germline V gene data show CDR1 as DFQATT and CDR2 as SNEGSKA (reference sequence). The J segment lost 3 bases and the V segment lost 4 bases, leaving 1 base of the junction unmatched. The CDR3 consists of 12 residues. CDR3 in amino acids: CSAKQGDTEAFF. The CDR3 DNA is TGCAGTGCTAAACAGGGGGACACTGAAGCTTTCTTT.

This clonotype was observed a few times. The chain employs TRBV6-1 and TRBJ2-1, with D tentatively TRBD2 (7 bases). The germline CDR1 and CDR2 sequences are MNHNS and SASEGT. Trimming pared 2 bases from V and 5 bases from J, leaving 16 bases between. The CDR3 runs 16 residues. In DNA form, the CDR3 reads TGTGCCAGCAGTGAAAAGGGGGGGTGGGCGAACAATGAGCAGTTCTTC. Its translation is CASSEKGGWANNEQFF.

This clonotype was counted only a few times. This chain uses TRBV7-8 with TRBJ2-4, with 9 bases fitting TRBD1. Judging by the DNA end, TRBJ2-7 fits better; the J call may be wrong. This CDR3 comprises 14 residues. Germline loops: CDR1 SGHVS, CDR2 FQNEAQ. The CDR3 sequence is CASTQSTGGDEQYF. CDR3 nucleotides: TGTGCCAGCACACAATCCACAGGGGGCGACGAGCAGTACTTC.

This clonotype was recorded a few times. The chain employs TRBV20-1 and TRBJ2-7; D may correspond to TRBD1 or TRBD2 (6 bases each). V was shortened by 6 bases and J by 5 bases, with 17 bases between the two germline ends. CDR1 is DFQATT, CDR2 SNEGSKA, per germline (reference sequence). The CDR3 has 13 residues. CDR3: CSAPLNGGHEQYF. In DNA, the CDR3 is TGCAGTGCCCCCCTCAACGGGGGCCACGAGCAGTACTTC.

The chain has TRBV28 and TRBJ2-3, with D perhaps given as TRBD1 or TRBD2 (6 bases each). V lost 6 bases to trimming and J lost 2 bases, with 12 bases between them. CDR3 length equals 14 residues. CDR1 is MDHEN and CDR2 is SYDVKM in the germline V gene. CDR3 sequence reads: CASRPGGDTDTQYF. The CDR3 nucleotides read TGTGCCAGCAGGCCCGGGGGCGACACAGATACGCAGTATTTT.

Only a few counts were recorded for this clonotype. This chain connects TRBV20-1 to TRBJ2-1, with TRBD2 matching 7 bases. Germline CDR1 DFQATT, CDR2 SNEGSKA (reference sequence). This CDR3 spans 15 amino acids. Losses at the gene ends were 6 bases for V and 4 bases for J; bases not matched to a gene: 12. The CDR3 bases are TGCAGTGCCAGGTTTGCTAGCGGAGTTTACAATGAGCAGTTCTTC. It codes for CSARFASGVYNEQFF.

This chain links TRBV7-9 with TRBJ1-2, with no clear D. This CDR3 has 13 amino acids. The V gene lost 5 bases and the J gene lost 4 bases, with 11 bases spanning the gap. From germline, CDR1 is SEHNR and CDR2 FQNEAQ (reference sequence). CDR3 region: CASSAVRGYGYTF. Written as DNA, the CDR3 is TGTGCCAGCAGCGCCGTACGCGGCTATGGCTACACCTTC.

This chain uses TRBV15 with TRBJ2-7; 8 bases fit TRBD1. The germline gives CDR1 LNHNV, CDR2 YYDKDF (reference sequence). After removal of 3 bases from V and 4 bases from J, the junction contained 8 bases not matched to a gene. The CDR3 has 15 amino acids. The CDR3 region has the DNA TGTGCCACCAGCAGGGCAGGGGGCGGATCTTACGAGCAGTACTTC. The encoded protein is CATSRAGGGSYEQYF.

In its sample, this clonotype was seen a few times. The V and J genes are TRBV7-9 and TRBJ2-3; a possible D gene is TRBD1 (5 bases). Germline V gene sequence: CDR1 SEHNR, CDR2 FQNEAQ (reference sequence). The CDR3 spans 16 residues. V gave up 2 bases and J gave up 0 bases, with 12 bases separating them. CDR3 residues: CASSLRRQLSTDTQYF. The CDR3 coding sequence is TGTGCCAGCAGCTTACGGAGACAGCTCAGCACAGATACGCAGTATTTT.